The subject of this entry is one T cell receptor (beta chain). The source of the sample is a study of shared clonotypes between healthy human individuals. The germline gives CDR1 SGHRS, CDR2 YFSETQ. V was clipped by 4 bases and J by 8 bases, with 15 bases between them. The CDR3 extends over 14 amino acids. Every subset had its genomic DNA shared out evenly among several immunoSEQ plates. Method: immunoSEQ multiplex PCR; TCRdb's copy keeps in-frame clones and lacks some. The sample lists a few hundred thousand clones, around 77% occurring once. The origin of this receptor is a woman in her 40s in good health. Some clones in this sample may be carry-over from other donors' samples. The chain employs TRBV5-1 and TRBJ1-4, with D perhaps matching TRBD1 (5 bases). The sequenced sample was PBMCs. The CDR3 is CASSPGVEGEKLFF. The CDR3 DNA sequence: TGCGCCAGCAGCCCCGGGGTGGAGGGGGAAAAACTGTTTTTT.